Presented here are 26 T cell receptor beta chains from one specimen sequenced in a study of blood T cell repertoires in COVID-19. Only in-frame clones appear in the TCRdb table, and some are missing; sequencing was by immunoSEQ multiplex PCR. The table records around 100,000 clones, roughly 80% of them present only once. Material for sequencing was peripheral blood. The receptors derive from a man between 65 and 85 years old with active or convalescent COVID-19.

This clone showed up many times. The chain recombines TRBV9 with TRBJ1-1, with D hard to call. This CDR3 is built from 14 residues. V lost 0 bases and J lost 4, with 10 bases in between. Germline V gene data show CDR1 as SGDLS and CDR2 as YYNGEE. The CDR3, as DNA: TGTGCCAGCAGCGTAGCCGGGGAGGCCACTGAAGCTTTCTTT. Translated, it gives CASSVAGEATEAFF.

The CDR3 spells CASTVTQGRNEQFF. DNA of the CDR3: TGTGCCAGCACCGTCACACAGGGTAGGAATGAGCAGTTCTTC. V usage is TRBV6-5 and J usage is TRBJ2-1; a weak D match, TRBD1 (6 bases). Trimming pared 7 bases from V and 7 bases from J, leaving 17 bases between. CDR1 is MNHEY, CDR2 SVGAGI, per germline. CDR3 size: 14 residues.

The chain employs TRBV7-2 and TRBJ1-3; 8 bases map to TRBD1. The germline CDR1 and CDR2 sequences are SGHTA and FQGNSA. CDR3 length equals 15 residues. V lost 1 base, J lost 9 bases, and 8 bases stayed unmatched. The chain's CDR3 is CASSLVVTGASTIYF. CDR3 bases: TGTGCCAGCAGCTTAGTGGTGACAGGGGCGAGCACCATATATTTT.

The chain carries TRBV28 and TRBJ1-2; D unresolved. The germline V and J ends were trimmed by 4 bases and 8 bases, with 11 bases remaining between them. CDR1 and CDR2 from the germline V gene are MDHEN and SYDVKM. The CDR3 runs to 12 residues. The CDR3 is CASSSRPGGYTF. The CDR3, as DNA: TGTGCCAGCAGTTCCCGACCCGGGGGCTACACCTTC.

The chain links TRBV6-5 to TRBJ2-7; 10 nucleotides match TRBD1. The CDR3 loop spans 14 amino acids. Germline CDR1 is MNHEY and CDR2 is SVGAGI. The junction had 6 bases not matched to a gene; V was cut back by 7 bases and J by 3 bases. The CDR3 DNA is TGTGCCAGCAATCCGGGACAGGGGAACTACGAGCAGTACTTC. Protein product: CASNPGQGNYEQYF.

The CDR3 nucleotides are TGTGCCTGGAGTAGCGGCGGGATCAACGAGCAGTACTTC. This codes for CAWSSGGINEQYF. The chain joins TRBV30 to TRBJ2-7, with D tentatively TRBD2 (6 bases). Germline assignment: CDR1 GTSNPN and CDR2 SVGIG (reference sequence). The CDR3 length is 13 residues. Trimming stripped 2 bases from V and 5 bases from J, with 13 bases between.

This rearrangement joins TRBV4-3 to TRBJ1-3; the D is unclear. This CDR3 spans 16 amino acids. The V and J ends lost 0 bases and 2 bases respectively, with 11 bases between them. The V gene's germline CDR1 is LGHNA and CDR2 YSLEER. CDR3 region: CASSQDSGGPGNTIYF. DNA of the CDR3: TGCGCCAGCAGCCAAGATTCGGGAGGACCTGGAAACACCATATATTTT.

The CDR3 bases are TGTGCCAGCAGTGTGGGGCCCCCCGATACGCAGTATTTT. The encoded protein is CASSVGPPDTQYF. The J gene is TRBJ2-3, the V gene TRBV2; tentatively, D is TRBD1 (5 bases). Trimming removed 4 bases at V and 6 bases at J, with 11 bases between. The V gene's germline CDR1 is SNHLY and CDR2 FYNNEI. The CDR3 covers 13 residues.

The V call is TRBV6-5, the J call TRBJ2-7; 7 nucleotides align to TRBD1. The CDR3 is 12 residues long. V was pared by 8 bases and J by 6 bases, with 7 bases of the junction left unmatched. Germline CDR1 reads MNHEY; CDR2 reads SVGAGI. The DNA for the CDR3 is TGTGCCAGCGGGTACAGGGGTACCGAGCAGTACTTC. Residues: CASGYRGTEQYF.

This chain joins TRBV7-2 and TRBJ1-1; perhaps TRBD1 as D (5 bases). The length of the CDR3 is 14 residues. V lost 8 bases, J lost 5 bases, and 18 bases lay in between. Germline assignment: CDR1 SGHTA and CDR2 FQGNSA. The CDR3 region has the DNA TGTGCCAGCTGCCCTTTGGGGGGGGAAACTGAAGCTTTCTTT. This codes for CASCPLGGETEAFF.

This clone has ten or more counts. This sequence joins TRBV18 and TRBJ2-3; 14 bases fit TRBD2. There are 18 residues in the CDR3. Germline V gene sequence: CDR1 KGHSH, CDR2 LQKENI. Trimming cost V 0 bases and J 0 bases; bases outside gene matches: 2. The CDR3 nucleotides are TGTGCCAGCTCACCACCCCGACTAGCGGGGGGGAGCACAGATACGCAGTATTTT. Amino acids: CASSPPRLAGGSTDTQYF.

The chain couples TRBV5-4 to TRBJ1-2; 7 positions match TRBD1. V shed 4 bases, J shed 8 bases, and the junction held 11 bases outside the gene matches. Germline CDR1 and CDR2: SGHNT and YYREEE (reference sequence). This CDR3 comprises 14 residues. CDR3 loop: CASSLQGQLGGYTF. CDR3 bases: TGTGCCAGCAGCCTACAGGGGCAACTAGGCGGCTACACCTTC.

The CDR3 coding sequence is TGTGCCAGCAGTTACAAGAAACAGGGAAACGGCTACACCTTC. It specifies CASSYKKQGNGYTF. The gene calls are TRBV6-5 and TRBJ1-2; a weak D match, TRBD1 (6 bases). This CDR3 has 14 amino acids. The germline V gene has CDR1 MNHEY and CDR2 SVGAGI. V lost 2 bases and J 8 bases, leaving 15 bases between the germline ends.

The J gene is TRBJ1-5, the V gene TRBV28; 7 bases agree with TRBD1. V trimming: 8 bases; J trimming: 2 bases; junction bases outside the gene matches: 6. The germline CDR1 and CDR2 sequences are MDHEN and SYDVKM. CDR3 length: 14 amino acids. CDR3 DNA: TGTGCCAGCGTCCTCGACAGGGGCAATCAGCCCCAGCATTTT. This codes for CASVLDRGNQPQHF.

The CDR3 sequence: CARDSRSGNTIYF. The CDR3 DNA sequence: TGTGCCAGGGACAGCCGCTCTGGAAACACCATATATTTT. The chain carries TRBV2 and TRBJ1-3, with a possible D match to TRBD1 (6 bases). Trimming left V 9 bases short and J 0 bases short, with 9 bases between. The germline CDR1 and CDR2 sequences are SNHLY and FYNNEI. The CDR3 covers 13 residues.

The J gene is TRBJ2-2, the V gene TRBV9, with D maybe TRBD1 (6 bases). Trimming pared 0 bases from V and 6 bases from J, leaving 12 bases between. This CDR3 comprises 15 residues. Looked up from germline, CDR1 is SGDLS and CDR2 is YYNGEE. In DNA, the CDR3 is TGTGCCAGCAGCGTAGGTGGCAGGGGATCCGGGGAGCTGTTTTTT. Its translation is CASSVGGRGSGELFF.

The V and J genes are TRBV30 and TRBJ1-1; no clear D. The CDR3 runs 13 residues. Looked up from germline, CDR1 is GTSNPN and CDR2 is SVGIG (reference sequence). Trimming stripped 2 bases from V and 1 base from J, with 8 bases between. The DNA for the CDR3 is TGTGCCTGGAGTTGGCAGGAGAACACTGAAGCTTTCTTT. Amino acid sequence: CAWSWQENTEAFF.

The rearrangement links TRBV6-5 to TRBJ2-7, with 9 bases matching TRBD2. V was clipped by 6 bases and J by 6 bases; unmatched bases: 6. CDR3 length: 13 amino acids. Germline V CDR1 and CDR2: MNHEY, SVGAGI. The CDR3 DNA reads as TGTGCCAGCAGCGTTTGGCGGGAGGGCGAGCAGTACTTC. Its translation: CASSVWREGEQYF.

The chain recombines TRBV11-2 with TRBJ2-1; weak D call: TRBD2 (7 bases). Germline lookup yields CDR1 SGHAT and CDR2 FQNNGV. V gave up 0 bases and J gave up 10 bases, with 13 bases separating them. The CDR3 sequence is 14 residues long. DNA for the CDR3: TGTGCCAGCAGCTTAGATTGGTGGGGGGGCGAGCAGTTCTTC. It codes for CASSLDWWGGEQFF. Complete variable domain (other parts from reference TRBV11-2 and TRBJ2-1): EAGVAQSPRYKIIEKRQSVAFWCNPISGHATLYWYQQILGQGPKLLIQFQNNGVVDDSQLPKDRFSAERLKGVDSTLKIQPAKLEDSAVYLCASSLDWWGGEQFFGPGTRLTVL.

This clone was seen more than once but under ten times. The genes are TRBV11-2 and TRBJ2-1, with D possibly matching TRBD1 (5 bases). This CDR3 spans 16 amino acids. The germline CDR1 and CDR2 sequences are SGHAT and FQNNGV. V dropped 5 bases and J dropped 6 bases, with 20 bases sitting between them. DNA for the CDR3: TGTGCCAGCAGCCCTTACTGGGGCCCGAAAGGCAATGAGCAGTTCTTC. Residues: CASSPYWGPKGNEQFF. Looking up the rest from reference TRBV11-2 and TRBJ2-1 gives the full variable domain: EAGVAQSPRYKIIEKRQSVAFWCNPISGHATLYWYQQILGQGPKLLIQFQNNGVVDDSQLPKDRFSAERLKGVDSTLKIQPAKLEDSAVYLCASSPYWGPKGNEQFFGPGTRLTVL.

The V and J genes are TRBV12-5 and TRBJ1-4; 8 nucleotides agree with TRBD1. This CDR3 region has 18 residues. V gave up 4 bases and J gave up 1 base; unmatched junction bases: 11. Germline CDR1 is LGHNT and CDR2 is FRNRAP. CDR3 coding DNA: TGTGCTAGTGGTTGGTTAGGCAGGGGGCTTCGAACTAATGAAAAACTGTTTTTT. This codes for CASGWLGRGLRTNEKLFF. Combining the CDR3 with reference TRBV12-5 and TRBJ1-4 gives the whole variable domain DARVTQTPRHKVTEMGQEVTMRCQPILGHNTVFWYRQTMMQGLELLAYFRNRAPLDDSGMPKDRFSAEMPDATLATLKIQPSEPRDSAVYFCASGWLGRGLRTNEKLFFGSGTQLSVL.

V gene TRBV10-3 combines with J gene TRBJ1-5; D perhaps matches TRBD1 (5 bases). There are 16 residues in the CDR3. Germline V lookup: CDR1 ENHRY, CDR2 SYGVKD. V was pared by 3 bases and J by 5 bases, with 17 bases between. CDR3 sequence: CAISDPNTGADQPQHF. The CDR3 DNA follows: TGTGCCATCAGTGACCCAAACACAGGTGCGGATCAGCCCCAGCATTTT.

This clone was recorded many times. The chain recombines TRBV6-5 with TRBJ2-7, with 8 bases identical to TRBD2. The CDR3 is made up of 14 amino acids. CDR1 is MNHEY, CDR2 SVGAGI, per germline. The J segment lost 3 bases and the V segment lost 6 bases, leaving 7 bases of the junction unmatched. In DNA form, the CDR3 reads TGTGCCAGCAGCAATAGCGGGGATTACTACGAGCAGTACTTC. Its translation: CASSNSGDYYEQYF.

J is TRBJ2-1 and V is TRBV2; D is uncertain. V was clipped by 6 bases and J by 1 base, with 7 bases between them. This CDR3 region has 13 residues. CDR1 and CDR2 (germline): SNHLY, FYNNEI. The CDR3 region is CASRGRSYNEQFF. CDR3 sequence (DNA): TGTGCCAGCAGGGGCCGGTCCTACAATGAGCAGTTCTTC.

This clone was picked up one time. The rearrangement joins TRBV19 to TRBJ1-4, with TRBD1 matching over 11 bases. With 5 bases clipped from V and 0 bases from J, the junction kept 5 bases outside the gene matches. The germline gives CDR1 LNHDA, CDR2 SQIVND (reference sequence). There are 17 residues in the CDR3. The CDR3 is CASSSGQGDSTNEKLFF. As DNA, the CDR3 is TGTGCCAGTAGTTCGGGACAGGGGGACTCAACTAATGAAAAACTGTTTTTT.

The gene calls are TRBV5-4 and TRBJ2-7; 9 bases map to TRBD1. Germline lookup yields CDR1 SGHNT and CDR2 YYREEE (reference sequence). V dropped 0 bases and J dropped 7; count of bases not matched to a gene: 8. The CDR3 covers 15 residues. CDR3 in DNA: TGTGCCAGCAGCTTGGTGGGACAGGGAATTCGGGAGCAGTACTTC. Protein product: CASSLVGQGIREQYF. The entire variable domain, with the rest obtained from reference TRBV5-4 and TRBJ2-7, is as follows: ETGVTQSPTHLIKTRGQQVTLRCSSQSGHNTVSWYQQALGQGPQFIFQYYREEENGRGNFPPRFSGLQFPNYSSELNVNALELDDSALYLCASSLVGQGIREQYFGPGTRLTVT.